The clone carrying this T cell receptor beta chain was picked up a small number of times. The antigen remains unidentified. Each population that was sorted was more than 95% pure. This CDR3 is 14 amino acids long. J was trimmed by 7 bases and V by 4 bases; bases with no gene match: 9. The germline V gene encodes CDR1 LGHNA and CDR2 YNFKEQ. The data were taken from a study of beta chain features in type 1 diabetes. Study overall: Patients looked much like healthy donors when it came to age, gender and cell yields. In all, 85 million to 130 million sorted cells from all samples were analyzed. Whole-study results and caveats: PCR, the amplification step, might favor shorter templates, equally in patients and controls. TCRB CDR3s were moderately but significantly shorter in Type 1 diabetes patients in all four CD4+ subsets.

Expressed TCRB transcripts were sequenced, since all the RNA that had been isolated was reverse transcribed. Profiling relied on immunoSEQ multiplex PCR, and the TCRdb table lists in-frame clones only, not all of them. The repertoire consists of some 660,000 clones, with about 14% occurring once and the leading ten covering 0.035% to 0.045%. J is TRBJ2-7 and V is TRBV4-2; 8 bases are a match to TRBD1. This TCR was sampled from a young man with type 1 diabetes. The sequenced sample was naive CD4+ T cells from blood. CDR3 residues: CASSRSLGDREQYF. In DNA, the CDR3 is TGTGCCAGCAGCCGATCCCTTGGGGACAGGGAGCAGTACTTC.